The 30 T cell receptor beta chains in this list originate from one sample, sequenced in a study of T-cell memory formation after mild COVID-19 (dated by TCRdb to 2020 to 2022). Receptors were amplified or captured by 5' RACE. This sample was sequenced with an Illumina NovaSeq 6000. TCRdb reworked the public reads: Q25 trimming with fastp, MiXCR clone assembly, productive beta chains retained. Under each unique CDR3 protein, matching rows form one entry showing the most common genes and DNA. The sample includes hundreds of thousands of distinct CDR3 sequences, with 15% to 25% observed a single time. Of the sample, roughly 8.4% is held by the ten largest clones. The sequenced sample consisted of PBMCs or a T cell subset sorted from them (not recorded which). The source of these receptors is an adult woman who had mild COVID-19 (a few samples of this study predate the infection). The sample titles of this study are shuffled in the database, so cell type and time point are left out; the donor was told from shared clones.

This chain links TRBV5-1 with TRBJ2-7, with 10 positions matching TRBD2. The CDR3 is 15 residues long. CDR1 and CDR2 from the germline V gene are SGHRS and YFSETQ. Germline trimming cut 5 bases from V and 4 bases from J; bases unmatched to any gene: 9. This chain's CDR3 is CASRRTSGENYEQYF. The CDR3 nucleotides read TGCGCCAGCAGACGAACTAGCGGGGAAAATTACGAGCAGTACTTC.

This clonotype was seen many times. The genes are TRBV7-6 and TRBJ2-5, with 14 nucleotides matching TRBD2. With 5 bases clipped from V and 5 bases from J, the junction kept 4 bases outside the gene matches. Germline CDR1 is SGHVS and CDR2 is FNYEAQ. This CDR3 is 15 amino acids long. CDR3 amino acids: CASSQRLAGGETQYF. CDR3 sequence (DNA): TGTGCCAGCAGCCAAAGACTAGCGGGAGGGGAGACCCAGTACTTC.

This clonotype was observed a few times. The chain is built from TRBV19 and TRBJ2-1, with 8 bases fitting TRBD2. Germline assignment: CDR1 LNHDA and CDR2 SQIVND (reference sequence). The CDR3 spans 15 residues. V shed 6 bases and J 7 bases; nucleotides not matched to a gene: 11. The CDR3 protein is CASSFRGAGANEQFF. CDR3 DNA: TGTGCCAGTAGCTTCCGGGGAGCGGGAGCGAATGAGCAGTTCTTC.

This clonotype occurred a few times. The CDR3 DNA reads as TGTGCCACCAAGGCACGCGGTGGCAATGAGCAGTTCTTC. Encoded protein: CATKARGGNEQFF. The chain uses TRBV15 and TRBJ2-1, with no clear D. Trimming took off 7 bases at V and 6 bases at J, with 13 bases between the two ends. The germline V gene encodes CDR1 LNHNV and CDR2 YYDKDF (reference sequence). The CDR3 consists of 13 residues.

The J gene is TRBJ1-3, the V gene TRBV9, with D unclear. V dropped 0 bases and J dropped 6 bases, with 19 bases sitting between them. CDR3 length: 17 amino acids. Germline-derived CDR1 and CDR2 are SGDLS and YYNGEE. The CDR3 here is CASSVEAGVVAVNTIYF. DNA for the CDR3: TGTGCCAGCAGCGTAGAAGCCGGGGTTGTTGCGGTAAACACCATATATTTT. Drawing the rest from reference TRBV9 and TRBJ1-3, the complete variable domain is DSGVTQTPKHLITATGQRVTLRCSPRSGDLSVYWYQQSLDQGLQFLIQYYNGEERAKGNILERFSAQQFPDLHSELNLSSLELGDSALYFCASSVEAGVVAVNTIYFGEGSWLTVV.

The chain couples TRBV5-1 to TRBJ2-7; weak D call: TRBD2 (6 bases). Looked up from germline, CDR1 is SGHRS and CDR2 is YFSETQ. CDR3 length: 14 amino acids. V lost 5 bases, J lost 2 bases, and 14 bases lay in between. The CDR3 is CASREGPDPYEQYF. The CDR3 bases are TGCGCCAGCAGGGAGGGCCCGGACCCCTACGAGCAGTACTTC.

The CDR3 bases are TGCAGCACCAGTCGGGGGGATGAGCAGTTCTTC. Protein sequence: CSTSRGDEQFF. This rearrangement joins TRBV29-1 to TRBJ2-1; 7 nucleotides line up with TRBD2. Trimming at V came to 8 bases and at J to 8 bases, leaving 6 bases not matched to a gene. There are 11 residues in the CDR3. Germline CDR1 reads SQVTM; CDR2 reads ANQGSEA.

This clonotype was seen a handful of times. The rearrangement links TRBV5-1 to TRBJ1-1; tentatively, D is TRBD1 (6 bases). V was cut by 0 bases and J by 0 bases, with 9 bases left in between. CDR3 size: 15 residues. Germline V gives CDR1 SGHRS, CDR2 YFSETQ. As DNA, the CDR3 is TGCGCCAGCAGCTTGGAACAGGGAGTGAACACTGAAGCTTTCTTT. It encodes CASSLEQGVNTEAFF.

This clonotype has at least ten counts. The V gene is TRBV7-2, the J gene TRBJ2-7; D may be TRBD1 (5 bases). Trimming took off 4 bases at V and 6 bases at J, with 13 bases between the two ends. CDR1 SGHTA and CDR2 FQGNSA come from the germline V gene. The CDR3 is 13 amino acids. CDR3 amino acids: CASSSNPQGEQYF. CDR3 nucleotides: TGTGCCAGCAGCTCGAACCCCCAGGGCGAGCAGTACTTC.

The genes are TRBV5-1 and TRBJ2-2; 7 bases line up with TRBD2. CDR1 and CDR2 (germline): SGHRS, YFSETQ. Trimming at V came to 7 bases and at J to 0 bases, leaving 6 bases not matched to a gene. There are 15 residues in the CDR3. The CDR3 loop reads CASREDPSNTGELFF. In DNA, the CDR3 is TGCGCCAGCCGGGAGGACCCTTCGAACACCGGGGAGCTGTTTTTT.

This clonotype was recorded at least ten times. The chain links TRBV6-5 to TRBJ2-1; D may be TRBD1 or TRBD2 (6 bases each). The ends were cut back, 0 bases at V and 4 bases at J, with 22 bases in the middle. The germline V gene has CDR1 MNHEY and CDR2 SVGAGI. The CDR3 sequence is 19 residues long. CDR3 sequence reads: CASSYSIPSRGGSYNEQFF. CDR3 in DNA: TGTGCCAGCAGTTACTCGATCCCCAGCAGGGGAGGTTCATACAATGAGCAGTTCTTC.

This chain links TRBV24-1 with TRBJ2-1; 7 bases agree with TRBD1. CDR1 and CDR2 (germline): KGHDR, SFDVKD. The CDR3 consists of 15 residues. V dropped 0 bases and J dropped 7; count of bases not matched to a gene: 5. The CDR3 loop is CATSDLVQGLNEQFF. As DNA, the CDR3 is TGTGCCACCAGTGATTTGGTACAGGGGCTAAATGAGCAGTTCTTC.

The rearrangement links TRBV19 to TRBJ1-1; 8 nucleotides match TRBD1. The germline gives CDR1 LNHDA, CDR2 SQIVND (reference sequence). This CDR3 contains 15 residues. V was pared by 5 bases and J by 6 bases, with 11 bases of the junction left unmatched. CDR3 sequence reads: CASSPPPTGVAEAFF. Here the CDR3 DNA reads TGTGCCAGTAGTCCACCCCCGACAGGGGTTGCTGAAGCTTTCTTT.

This clonotype was seen only a few times. The gene calls are TRBV7-6 and TRBJ2-1, with 12 bases lining up with TRBD2. The CDR3 totals 18 residues. The V and J ends lost 2 bases and 0 bases, in that order; junction bases with no gene match: 5. The V gene's germline CDR1 is SGHVS and CDR2 FNYEAQ. The CDR3 DNA sequence: TGTGCCAGCAGCTTACCACGGACTAGCGGGGCCTCCTACAATGAGCAGTTCTTC. Its protein product is CASSLPRTSGASYNEQFF.

The chain couples TRBV7-3 to TRBJ2-1, with 13 bases aligning to TRBD2. Germline V lookup: CDR1 SGHTA, CDR2 FQGTGA. Trimming took 2 bases from V and 4 from J; bases not matched to a gene: 5. This CDR3 comprises 17 residues. The CDR3, as DNA: TGTGCCAGCAGCTTAGTGGGGACTAGCGGGGATTACAATGAGCAGTTCTTC. Translation: CASSLVGTSGDYNEQFF.

The chain carries TRBV24-1 and TRBJ2-3; D perhaps matches TRBD1 (6 bases). This CDR3 has 12 residues. Trimming took off 9 bases at V and 8 bases at J, with 14 bases between the two ends. Germline V gene sequence: CDR1 KGHDR, CDR2 SFDVKD. The CDR3 spells CATRTRGGTQYF. DNA of the CDR3: TGTGCCACCCGCACCAGGGGTGGTACGCAGTATTTT.

The chain joins TRBV7-2 to TRBJ1-2, with 7 positions matching TRBD1. Germline-derived CDR1 and CDR2 are SGHTA and FQGNSA. With 3 bases clipped from V and 4 bases from J, the junction kept 8 bases outside the gene matches. This CDR3 has 15 residues. CDR3 protein: CASSFRQGATYGYTF. As DNA, the CDR3 is TGTGCCAGCAGCTTCAGACAGGGTGCGACCTATGGCTACACCTTC.

The chain joins TRBV14 to TRBJ1-1, with D possibly TRBD1 on 5 matching bases. The germline V and J ends were trimmed by 4 bases and 11 bases, with 20 bases remaining between them. This CDR3 is built from 14 residues. Looked up from germline, CDR1 is SGHDN and CDR2 is FVKESK. The CDR3 DNA reads as TGTGCCAGCAGCCCGGCCCGCTGGGGGGAATGGGCTTTCTTT. Translating gives CASSPARWGEWAFF.

The table lists this clonotype with a few counts. The genes are TRBV19 and TRBJ2-5, with D possibly being TRBD2 (7 bases). Trimming removed 5 bases at V and 4 bases at J, with 17 bases between. The CDR3 covers 15 residues. In germline, CDR1 is LNHDA, CDR2 SQIVND (reference sequence). Here the CDR3 reads CASSGRGLGAETQYF. The CDR3 nucleotides read TGTGCCAGTAGTGGGCGGGGGCTAGGAGCAGAGACCCAGTACTTC.

The rearrangement links TRBV12-3 or TRBV12-4 to TRBJ2-3, with D possibly being TRBD2 (6 bases). V was clipped by 3 bases and J by 0 bases, with 22 bases between them. CDR3 length: 19 residues. The CDR3 reads CASSFGHRSEGHSTDTQYF. The DNA for the CDR3 is TGTGCCAGCAGTTTCGGCCACCGATCGGAGGGCCATAGCACAGATACGCAGTATTTT.

The V gene is TRBV20-1, the J gene TRBJ2-1; 11 nucleotides line up with TRBD2. With 7 bases clipped from V and 4 bases from J, the junction kept 12 bases outside the gene matches. The CDR3 covers 16 residues. Germline V gene lookup returns CDR1 DFQATT and CDR2 SNEGSKA (reference sequence). This CDR3 reads CSVGLAGGPHYNEQFF. CDR3 nucleotides: TGCAGTGTAGGGCTAGCGGGGGGACCCCATTACAATGAGCAGTTCTTC.

The V gene is TRBV7-9, the J gene TRBJ2-5; D may be TRBD1 (6 bases). Germline lookup yields CDR1 SEHNR and CDR2 FQNEAQ (reference sequence). Trimming removed 2 bases at V and 0 bases at J, with 7 bases between. The CDR3 covers 14 residues. The CDR3 nucleotides read TGTGCCAGCAGCTTATACAGGGACCAAGAGACCCAGTACTTC. It encodes CASSLYRDQETQYF.

This clonotype came up once. The gene calls are TRBV4-1 and TRBJ2-1; 9 positions agree with TRBD1. CDR3 length: 16 residues. Germline CDR1 MGHRA, CDR2 YSYEKL. The junction had 12 bases not matched to a gene; V was cut back by 8 bases and J by 4 bases. The CDR3 sequence: CASSPDDRGIYNEQFF. In nucleotides, the CDR3 is TGCGCCAGCTCTCCCGACGACAGGGGGATTTACAATGAGCAGTTCTTC.

The chain employs TRBV6-5 and TRBJ2-3, with a weak D call TRBD2 (6 bases). The CDR3 is 19 amino acids. The germline CDR1 and CDR2 sequences are MNHEY and SVGAGI. V was pared by 0 bases and J by 7 bases, with 26 bases between. The CDR3 bases are TGTGCCAGCAGTTACTCGATCGAACCCGGGAGTACGGCCTATTATACGCAGTATTTT. Protein product: CASSYSIEPGSTAYYTQYF.

This clonotype was seen a handful of times. The chain joins TRBV7-6 to TRBJ2-7, with D possibly matching TRBD2 (5 bases). The CDR3 is made up of 15 amino acids. Trimming pared 0 bases from V and 0 bases from J, leaving 9 bases between. Germline values: CDR1 SGHVS, CDR2 FNYEAQ. In DNA form, the CDR3 reads TGTGCCAGCAGCTTAGCGCCGGGAAGCTCCTACGAGCAGTACTTC. Its protein product is CASSLAPGSSYEQYF.

The rearrangement links TRBV27 to TRBJ1-2; D is perhaps TRBD1 (6 bases). Germline values: CDR1 MNHEY, CDR2 SMNVEV (reference sequence). V was cut by 5 bases and J by 4 bases, with 20 bases left in between. CDR3 length equals 16 residues. The CDR3 protein is CASSQGPYRVGYGYTF. CDR3 bases: TGTGCCAGCAGTCAAGGTCCCTACAGGGTTGGCTATGGCTACACCTTC.

This clonotype occurred a few times. The J gene is TRBJ2-7, the V gene TRBV15, with D unclear. V was cut by 6 bases and J by 2 bases, with 11 bases left in between. CDR1 is LNHNV, CDR2 YYDKDF, per germline (reference sequence). CDR3 length equals 13 residues. CDR3: CATSEARTYEQYF. The DNA for the CDR3 is TGTGCCACCAGTGAAGCCCGCACCTACGAGCAGTACTTC.

This clonotype appeared a few times. V is TRBV12-3 or TRBV12-4 and J is TRBJ2-2, with D tentatively TRBD1 (5 bases). The ends were cut back, 3 bases at V and 4 bases at J, with 9 bases in the middle. The CDR3 extends over 14 amino acids. The CDR3 coding sequence is TGTGCCAGCAGTTTCGCAGGGCCCACCGGGGAGCTGTTTTTT. The encoded protein is CASSFAGPTGELFF.

The gene calls are TRBV24-1 and TRBJ2-6; a possible D gene is TRBD2 (5 bases). In germline, CDR1 is KGHDR, CDR2 SFDVKD. This CDR3 spans 15 amino acids. V dropped 6 bases and J dropped 1 base, with 9 bases sitting between them. The CDR3 region is CATSWTGSGANVLTF. CDR3 DNA: TGTGCCACCAGTTGGACTGGATCTGGGGCCAACGTCCTGACTTTC.

The chain recombines TRBV5-6 with TRBJ2-7; D is tentatively TRBD1 or TRBD2 (5 bases each). This CDR3 spans 12 amino acids. Trimming took 7 bases from V and 3 from J, leaving 11 bases between them. Germline CDR1 reads SGHDT; CDR2 reads YYEEEE. The CDR3 nucleotides read TGTGCCAGCGGCGCAGGGAGCTACGAGCAGTACTTC. Amino acid sequence: CASGAGSYEQYF.